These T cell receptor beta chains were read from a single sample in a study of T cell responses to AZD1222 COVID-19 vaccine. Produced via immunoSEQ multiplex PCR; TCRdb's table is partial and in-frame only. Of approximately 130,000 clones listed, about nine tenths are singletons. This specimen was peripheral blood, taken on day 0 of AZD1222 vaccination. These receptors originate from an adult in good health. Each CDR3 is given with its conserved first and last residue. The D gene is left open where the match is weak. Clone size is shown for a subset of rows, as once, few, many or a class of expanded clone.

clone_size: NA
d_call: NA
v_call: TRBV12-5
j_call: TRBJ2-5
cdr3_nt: TGTGCTAGTCCCGCTCCCTCCTCCGGGCAGGGCATTGGGGAGACCCAGTACTTC
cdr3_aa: CASPAPSSGQGIGETQYF

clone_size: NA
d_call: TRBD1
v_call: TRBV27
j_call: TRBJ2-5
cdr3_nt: TGTGCCAGCACGGACAGGGGGCGGTTGGAGACCCAGTACTTC
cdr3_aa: CASTDRGRLETQYF

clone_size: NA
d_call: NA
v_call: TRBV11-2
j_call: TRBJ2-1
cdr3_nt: TGTGCCAGCAGCTTAGTTTTTCCCCGCGGCTCCTACAATGAGCAGTTCTTC
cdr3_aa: CASSLVFPRGSYNEQFF

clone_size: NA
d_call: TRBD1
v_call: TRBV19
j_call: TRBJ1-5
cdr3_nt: TGTGCCAGTAGCGGGACAGGAGGGAATCAGCCCCAGCATTTT
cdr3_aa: CASSGTGGNQPQHF

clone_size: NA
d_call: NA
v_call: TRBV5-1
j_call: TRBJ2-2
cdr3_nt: TGCGCCAGCAGCTTGGTAGCGAACACCGGGGAGCTGTTTTTT
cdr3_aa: CASSLVANTGELFF

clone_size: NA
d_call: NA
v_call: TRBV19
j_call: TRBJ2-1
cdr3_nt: TGTGCCAGTAGTATAGGGGAGACCGGGACAGAGCAGTTCTTC
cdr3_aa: CASSIGETGTEQFF

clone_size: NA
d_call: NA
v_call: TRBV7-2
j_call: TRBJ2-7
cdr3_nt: TGTGCCAGCAGCTTACCCGGGGTCTACGAGCAGTACTTC
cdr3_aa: CASSLPGVYEQYF

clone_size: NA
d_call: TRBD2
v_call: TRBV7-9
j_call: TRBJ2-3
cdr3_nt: TGTGCCAGCAGCCCAGCAGCGGGAACAGATACGCAGTATTTT
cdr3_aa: CASSPAAGTDTQYF

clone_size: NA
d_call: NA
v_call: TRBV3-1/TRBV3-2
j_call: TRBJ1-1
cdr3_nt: TGTGCCAGCAGCTTGAGAAACACTGAAGCTTTCTTT
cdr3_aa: CASSLRNTEAFF

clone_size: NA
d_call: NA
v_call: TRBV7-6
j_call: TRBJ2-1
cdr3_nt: TGTGCCAGCAGCTTACCGCTCGGGGAGCAGTTCTTC
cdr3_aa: CASSLPLGEQFF

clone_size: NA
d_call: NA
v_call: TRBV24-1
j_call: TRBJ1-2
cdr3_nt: TGTGCCACCAGTTATGCGGGTGGCTACACCTTC
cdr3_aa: CATSYAGGYTF

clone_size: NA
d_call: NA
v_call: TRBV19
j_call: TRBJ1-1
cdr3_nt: TGTGCCAGTAGTCTTAAGGGGCAACTGAACACTGAAGCTTTCTTT
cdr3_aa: CASSLKGQLNTEAFF

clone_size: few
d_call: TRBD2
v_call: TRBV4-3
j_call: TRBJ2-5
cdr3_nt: TGCGCCAGCAGCCAGGGACTAGCGGGAGGTGACGAGACCCAGTACTTC
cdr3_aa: CASSQGLAGGDETQYF

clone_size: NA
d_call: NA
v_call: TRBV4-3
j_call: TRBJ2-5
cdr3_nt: TGCGCCAGCAGCCAAGATCGAGAGACCCAGTACTTC
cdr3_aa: CASSQDRETQYF

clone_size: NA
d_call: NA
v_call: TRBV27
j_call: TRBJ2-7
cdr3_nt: TGTGCCAGCAGCCGGGGTAGGGACGAGCAGTACTTC
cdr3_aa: CASSRGRDEQYF

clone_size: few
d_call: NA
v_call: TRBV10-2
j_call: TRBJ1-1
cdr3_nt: TGCGCCAGCAGTGAGATAGTTATGAACACTGAAGCTTTCTTT
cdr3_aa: CASSEIVMNTEAFF

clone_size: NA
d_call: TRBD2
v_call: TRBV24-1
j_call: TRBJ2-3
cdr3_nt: TGTGCCACCAAGGCTAGCGGGGCCCCGGATACGCAGTATTTT
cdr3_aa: CATKASGAPDTQYF

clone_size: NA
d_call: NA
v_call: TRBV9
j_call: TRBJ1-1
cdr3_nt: TGTGCCAGCAGCGTAGAGGGTCAGGGTGCTGAAGCTTTCTTT
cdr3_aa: CASSVEGQGAEAFF

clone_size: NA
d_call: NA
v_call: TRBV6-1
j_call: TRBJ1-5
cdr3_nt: TGTGCCAGCAGTGAAGCTGGGAGTCAGCCCCAGCATTTT
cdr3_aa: CASSEAGSQPQHF

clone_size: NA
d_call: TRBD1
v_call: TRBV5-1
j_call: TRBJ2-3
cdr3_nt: TGCGCCAGCAGCTTGAGCGGGACAGGGGTATGGTCCGTTACCCCCACAGATACGCAGTATTTT
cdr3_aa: CASSLSGTGVWSVTPTDTQYF

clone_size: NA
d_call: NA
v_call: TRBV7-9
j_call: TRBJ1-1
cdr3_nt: TGTGCCAGCAGCCTCGAGAGGGGCACTGAAGCTTTCTTT
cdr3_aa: CASSLERGTEAFF